This T cell receptor beta chain was recovered during a study of blood T cell repertoires in COVID-19. Study overall: Samples taken during acute and convalescent COVID-19 were collected in the United States, Italy and Spain.

The CDR3 totals 15 residues. CDR1 and CDR2 (germline): SGHAT, FQNNGV. Trimming stripped 6 bases from V and 5 bases from J, with 16 bases between. Under the authors' procedure: Reference gene primers were amplified, and this amplification served to estimate nucleated cell counts. Assay used: immunoSEQ multiplex PCR; TCRdb lists only in-frame clones, some missing. V and J calls plus clone size are reproduced from that table; the DNA served to infer D and trimming. The data show over 75,000 clones, about 88% seen once. Specimen: peripheral blood. The chain employs TRBV11-2 and TRBJ2-2; the D gene is possibly TRBD1 (6 bases). The source of this sequence is a woman aged 80 or over with acute or convalescent COVID-19. The CDR3 nucleotides are TGTGCCAGCAGTTCCAGACAGGTTCAAACCGGGGAGCTGTTTTTT. Translated, it gives CASSSRQVQTGELFF.